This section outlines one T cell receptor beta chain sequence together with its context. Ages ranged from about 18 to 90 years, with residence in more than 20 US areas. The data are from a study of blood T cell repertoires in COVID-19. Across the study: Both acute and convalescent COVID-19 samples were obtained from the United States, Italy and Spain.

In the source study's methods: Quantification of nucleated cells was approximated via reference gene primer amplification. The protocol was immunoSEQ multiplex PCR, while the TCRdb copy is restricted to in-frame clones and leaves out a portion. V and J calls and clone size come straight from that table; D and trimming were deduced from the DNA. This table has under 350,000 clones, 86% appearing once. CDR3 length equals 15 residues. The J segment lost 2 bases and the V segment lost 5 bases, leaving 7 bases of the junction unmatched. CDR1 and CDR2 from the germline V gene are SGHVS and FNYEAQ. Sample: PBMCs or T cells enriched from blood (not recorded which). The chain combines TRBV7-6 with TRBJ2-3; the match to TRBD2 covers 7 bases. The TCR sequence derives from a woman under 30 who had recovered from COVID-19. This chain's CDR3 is CASSPTGGLTDTQYF. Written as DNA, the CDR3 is TGTGCCAGCAGCCCAACGGGGGGACTCACAGATACGCAGTATTTT.